This TCR beta chain derives from a study of T cell repertoires in cytomegalovirus infection. Across the whole study: Public TCR beta signatures marked donors with CMV infection and the matching HLA.

This clonotype was seen more than once but under ten times. Its antigen is not known. The junction and the germline gene differ at one end; a read error may be behind it. Overall study findings and caveats: Dominant in the ex vivo response were TCR beta clonotypes restricted by HLA-C and specific for CMV.

TCRdb recomputed calls from the reads with MiXCR, one row per CDR3 protein. Of about 230,000 distinct CDR3 sequences in the sample, roughly 22% are singletons; the top ten hold over 15%. Sample: CD8+ T cells from PBMCs. This receptor was obtained from a human donor in good health (CMV status not recorded). Some clones in this sample may be carry-over from other donors' samples.

CDR3 coding DNA: TGTGCCAGCAGTTTAGGACAGGGGGCTTTCTACGAGCAGTACTTC. The encoded protein is CASSLGQGAFYEQYF. The V gene is TRBV7-6, the J gene TRBJ2-7; 11 bases are shared with TRBD1. Germline V CDR1 and CDR2: SGHVS, FNYEAQ. The CDR3 sequence is 15 residues long.